This T cell receptor beta chain came from a study of cytomegalovirus exposure and HLA in healthy donors. TCRdb keeps only in-frame clones here, not all; method: immunoSEQ multiplex PCR. The sample carries 65,000 to 100,000 clones, 90% to 95% recorded once. The ends lost 3 bases at V and 0 bases at J; junction bases unmatched: 12. Germline V CDR1 and CDR2: MGHDK, SYGVNS. There are 18 residues in the CDR3. The sample consisted of PBMCs. This TCR came from a woman aged 25 to 45 in good health and CMV-seronegative. The chain has TRBV25-1 and TRBJ2-7; 9 bases align to TRBD1. For the CDR3, the DNA is TGTGCCAGCAGTGATCCCACCGGGACAGGGTTTCGCTCCTACGAGCAGTACTTC. Translation gives CASSDPTGTGFRSYEQYF.